Below are 19 T cell receptor beta chains sequenced from a single sample in a study of cytomegalovirus exposure and HLA in healthy donors. PCR primers comprised 60 Vbeta and 13 Jbeta primers. Produced via immunoSEQ multiplex PCR; TCRdb's table is partial and in-frame only. The repertoire includes roughly 140,000 clones, almost 85% of them detected once, and around 6.2% sits in the top ten. Material for sequencing was PBMCs. The receptors shown here come from a man aged 30 to 45 in good health and CMV-seropositive.

This clone was recorded once. Other nucleotide sequences in the sample specify the same CDR3. The chain recombines TRBV6-6 with TRBJ1-2, with a possible D match to TRBD1 (5 bases). This CDR3 spans 15 amino acids. Germline V CDR1 and CDR2: MNHNY, SVGAGI (reference sequence). Trimming pared 2 bases from V and 6 bases from J, leaving 16 bases between. CDR3 sequence (DNA): TGTGCCAGCAGTTACGCGGGGGGTTCATCCAATGGCTACACCTTC. It translates to CASSYAGGSSNGYTF.

The chain couples TRBV7-6 to TRBJ2-1, with unresolved D. V was pared by 3 bases and J by 13 bases, with 13 bases between. Germline loops: CDR1 SGHVS, CDR2 FNYEAQ. The CDR3 extends over 12 amino acids. CDR3 sequence reads: CASSFDDTRQFF. CDR3 nucleotides: TGTGCCAGCAGCTTTGACGACACCAGACAGTTCTTC. The whole variable domain, filled in from reference TRBV7-6 and TRBJ2-1, reads GAGVSQSPRYKVTKRGQDVALRCDPISGHVSLYWYRQALGQGPEFLTYFNYEAQQDKSGLPNDRFSAERPEGSISTLTIQRTEQRDSAMYRCASSFDDTRQFFGPGTRLTVL.

This chain connects TRBV19 to TRBJ1-1; D gene uncertain. The V end was cut by 5 bases, the J end by 7 bases, with 8 bases between. Germline lookup yields CDR1 LNHDA and CDR2 SQIVND (reference sequence). This CDR3 contains 11 residues. The DNA of the CDR3 is TGTGCCAGTAGTGCCCCGGGTGAAGCTTTCTTT. Translation gives CASSAPGEAFF. Drawing the rest from reference TRBV19 and TRBJ1-1, the complete variable domain is DGGITQSPKYLFRKEGQNVTLSCEQNLNHDAMYWYRQDPGQGLRLIYYSQIVNDFQKGDIAEGYSVSREKKESFPLTVTSAQKNPTAFYLCASSAPGEAFFGQGTRLTVV.

For the CDR3, the DNA is TGTGCCAGCAATCAGGGCCGGTACAATGAGCAGTTCTTC. Its protein product is CASNQGRYNEQFF. The V and J genes are TRBV6-5 and TRBJ2-1; a possible D gene is TRBD1 (5 bases). CDR3 length equals 13 residues. V gave up 7 bases and J gave up 4 bases, with 11 bases separating them. Germline V CDR1 and CDR2: MNHEY, SVGAGI.

In the case of this clone: A read error may produce the germline difference seen at one junction end. The V call is TRBV19, the J call TRBJ2-1; D may be TRBD2 (6 bases). Germline assignment: CDR1 LNHDA and CDR2 SQIVND (reference sequence). The CDR3 has 17 residues. CDR3 DNA sequence: TGTGCCAGTAGTATTTACGCCGGTACTAGCTCCCACAATGAGCAGTTCTTC. Translating gives CASSIYAGTSSHNEQFF.

J is TRBJ1-1 and V is TRBV7-9; 7 positions match TRBD1. The V gene end was trimmed by 1 base and the J gene end by 3 bases; junction bases not matched to a gene: 5. This CDR3 has 15 amino acids. CDR1 and CDR2 from the germline V gene are SEHNR and FQNEAQ (reference sequence). In DNA form, the CDR3 reads TGTGCCAGCAGCTTAGGGGTTGGACAGGACACTGAAGCTTTCTTT. This encodes CASSLGVGQDTEAFF.

This clone was found a few times. V gene TRBV7-2 combines with J gene TRBJ2-2, with D perhaps matching TRBD1 (5 bases). The CDR3 spans 14 residues. The germline V gene encodes CDR1 SGHTA and CDR2 FQGNSA. V was trimmed by 1 base and J by 4 bases, leaving 7 bases between them. CDR3 sequence: CASSLVTGTGELFF. The CDR3 DNA reads TGTGCCAGCAGCTTAGTTACAGGCACCGGGGAGCTGTTTTTT.

This rearrangement joins TRBV19 to TRBJ2-7; weak D call: TRBD2 (6 bases). The V and J ends lost 10 bases and 2 bases respectively, with 15 bases between them. This CDR3 is built from 13 residues. Germline V CDR1 and CDR2: LNHDA, SQIVND (reference sequence). The CDR3 spells CATKGTGAYEQYF. The CDR3 DNA is TGTGCCACCAAGGGGACTGGTGCCTACGAGCAGTACTTC.

The chain is built from TRBV5-6 and TRBJ2-7; a possible D gene is TRBD1 (6 bases). Germline V gene lookup returns CDR1 SGHDT and CDR2 YYEEEE. The ends were cut back, 4 bases at V and 4 bases at J, with 12 bases in the middle. This CDR3 is built from 13 residues. CDR3 sequence (DNA): TGTGCCAGCAGCCGTGGGGGCTTGTACGAGCAGTACTTC. Protein sequence: CASSRGGLYEQYF.

CDR3 bases: TGTGCCAGCATTTACAGGGTGAACACTGAAGCTTTCTTT. This encodes CASIYRVNTEAFF. The V call is TRBV16, the J call TRBJ1-1, with D possibly matching TRBD1 (6 bases). The CDR3 loop spans 13 amino acids. Per germline, CDR1 KGHSY and CDR2 FQNENV. V was shortened by 7 bases and J by 0 bases, with 9 bases between the two germline ends.

Details on this clone: Germline and junction disagree at one end, which may indicate a read error. The rearrangement joins TRBV7-9 to TRBJ2-2, with D possibly being TRBD1 (6 bases). Looked up from germline, CDR1 is SEHNR and CDR2 is FQNEAQ (reference sequence). CDR3 length: 16 amino acids. CDR3 amino acids: CSSSPAKTGNTGELFF. CDR3 DNA sequence: TGTTCCAGCAGCCCGGCTAAGACAGGCAACACCGGGGAGCTGTTTTTT.

J is TRBJ2-3 and V is TRBV4-1; 11 bases are a match to TRBD2. The CDR3 is 16 residues long. V was pared by 2 bases and J by 5 bases, with 6 bases of the junction left unmatched. The germline V gene encodes CDR1 MGHRA and CDR2 YSYEKL. DNA of the CDR3: TGCGCCAGCAGCCAAACGCGGCTAGCGGGGGGAGATACGCAGTATTTT. This gives the protein CASSQTRLAGGDTQYF.

The rearrangement uses TRBV5-1 and TRBJ2-2, with 7 bases identical to TRBD1. With V trimmed by 4 bases and J by 6 bases, 6 bases remained unmatched. Per the germline V gene, CDR1 is SGHRS and CDR2 is YFSETQ. This CDR3 is built from 14 residues. The CDR3 nucleotides read TGCGCCAGCAGCGGGCAGGGGGTCCCCGGGGAGCTGTTTTTT. This sequence encodes CASSGQGVPGELFF.

CDR3 coding DNA: TGTGCCAGCAGCAAAGCGGGAGGAATGGTAAGAACCGGGGAGCTGTTTTTT. It specifies CASSKAGGMVRTGELFF. The V call is TRBV21-1, the J call TRBJ2-2; the table's TRBD2 call for D was not verified on the DNA. TRBV21-1 is listed as a pseudogene. The length of the CDR3 is 17 residues.

This clone was observed a few times. This sequence joins TRBV6-5 and TRBJ2-7; D is perhaps TRBD2 (5 bases). There are 14 residues in the CDR3. Trimming took 5 bases from V and 2 from J, leaving 13 bases between them. Germline CDR1 is MNHEY and CDR2 is SVGAGI. The CDR3 nucleotides read TGTGCCAGCAGTGACAATCGGGATACCTACGAGCAGTACTTC. Translating gives CASSDNRDTYEQYF.

In its sample, this clone was seen once. V and J are TRBV5-1 and TRBJ2-7, with 7 bases aligning to TRBD1. CDR3 size: 14 residues. Germline CDR1 reads SGHRS; CDR2 reads YFSETQ. Trimming at V came to 6 bases and at J to 0 bases, leaving 6 bases not matched to a gene. CDR3 residues: CASTRDRSSYEQYF. DNA for the CDR3: TGCGCCAGCACCCGGGACAGAAGCTCCTACGAGCAGTACTTC.

This chain links TRBV6-5 with TRBJ1-6, with 9 nucleotides matching TRBD1. The CDR3 loop spans 13 amino acids. V shed 8 bases, J shed 10 bases, and the junction held 6 bases outside the gene matches. Germline V gene data show CDR1 as MNHEY and CDR2 as SVGAGI. The CDR3 sequence is CASGRTGESPLHF. For the CDR3, the DNA is TGTGCCAGCGGACGGACAGGGGAATCACCCCTCCACTTT.

CDR3 sequence reads: CASSGTSGKAGELFF. The CDR3 bases are TGCGCCAGCAGTGGAACTAGCGGGAAGGCCGGGGAGCTGTTTTTT. The rearrangement joins TRBV10-1 to TRBJ2-2, with 10 bases that match TRBD2. The CDR3 extends over 15 amino acids. The V gene's germline CDR1 is WNHNN and CDR2 SYGVQD (reference sequence). V lost 4 bases to trimming and J lost 6 bases; unmatched junction nucleotides: 5.

This chain connects TRBV15 to TRBJ1-5; D might be TRBD1 (5 bases). CDR1 and CDR2 from the germline V gene are LNHNV and YYDKDF (reference sequence). This CDR3 region has 16 residues. Trimming pared 3 bases from V and 7 bases from J, leaving 19 bases between. CDR3 sequence reads: CATSSDVGGGSQPQHF. The CDR3 DNA is TGTGCCACCAGCAGTGATGTCGGGGGAGGAAGCCAGCCCCAGCATTTT.